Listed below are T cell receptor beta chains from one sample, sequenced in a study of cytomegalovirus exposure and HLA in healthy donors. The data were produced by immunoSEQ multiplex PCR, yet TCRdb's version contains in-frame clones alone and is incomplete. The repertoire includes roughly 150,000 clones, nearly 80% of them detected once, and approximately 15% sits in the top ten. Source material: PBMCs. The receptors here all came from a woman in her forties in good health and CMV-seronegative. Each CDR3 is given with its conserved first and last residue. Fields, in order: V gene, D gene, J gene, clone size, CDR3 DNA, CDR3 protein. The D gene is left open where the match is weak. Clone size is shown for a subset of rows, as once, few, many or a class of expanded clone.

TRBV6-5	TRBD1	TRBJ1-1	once	TGTGCCAGCCGCGGGGACAGGGGATTGAACACTGAAGCTTTCTTT	CASRGDRGLNTEAFF
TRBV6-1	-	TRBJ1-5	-	TGTGCCAGCAGTGGGTTCAGCCGTAAGACAGGAGATAATCAGCCCCAGCATTTT	CASSGFSRKTGDNQPQHF
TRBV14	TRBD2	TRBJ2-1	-	TGTGCCAGCAGCCGAGGCGGACTAGCGGGATACAATGAGCAGTTCTTC	CASSRGGLAGYNEQFF
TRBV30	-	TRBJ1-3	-	TGTGCCTGGGACAGCTCTGGAAACACCATATATTTT	CAWDSSGNTIYF
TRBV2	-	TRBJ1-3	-	TGTGCCAGCAGGCTTGGCCACGACTCTGGAAACACCATATATTTT	CASRLGHDSGNTIYF
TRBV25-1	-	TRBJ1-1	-	TGTGCCAGCAGTGCAACACAGGGGAACACTGAAGCTTTCTTT	CASSATQGNTEAFF
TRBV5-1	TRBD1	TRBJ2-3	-	TGCGCCAGCAGCTTGAGTGACAGGGGGATTGATACGCAGTATTTT	CASSLSDRGIDTQYF
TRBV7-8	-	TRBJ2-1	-	TGTGCCAGCAGCCAGGGCGACAATGAGCAGTTCTTC	CASSQGDNEQFF
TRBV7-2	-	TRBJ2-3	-	TGTGCCAGCAGCTTGGCCAGGGTAAGCACAGATACGCAGTATTTT	CASSLARVSTDTQYF
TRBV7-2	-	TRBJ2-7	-	TGTGCCAGCAGGGTGACGGGGATGGGCTCCTACGAGCAGTACTTC	CASRVTGMGSYEQYF
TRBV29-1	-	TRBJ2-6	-	TGCAGCGTTGAAGTGTCTGGGGCCAACGGCCTGACTTTC	CSVEVSGANGLTF
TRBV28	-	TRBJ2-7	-	TGTGCCAGCAGCCCAGGGGGAGGTAGGTTCTACGAGCAGTACTTC	CASSPGGGRFYEQYF
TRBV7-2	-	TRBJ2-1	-	TGTGCCAGCAGCTTACCGGGAGATCCCCACAATGAGCAGTTCTTC	CASSLPGDPHNEQFF
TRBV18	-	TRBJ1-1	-	TGTGCCAGCTCACCATCGCAGGGGATCACTGAAGCTTTCTTT	CASSPSQGITEAFF
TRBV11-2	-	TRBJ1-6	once	TGTGCCAGCAGCCTACTGGGAGGGGTTAATTCACCCCTCCACTTT	CASSLLGGVNSPLHF
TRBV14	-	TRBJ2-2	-	TGTGCCAGCAGCCAAGTGACCTCGGGAGGGGAGCTGTTTTTT	CASSQVTSGGELFF
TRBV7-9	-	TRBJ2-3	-	TGTGCCAGCAGCTTACTCGGGGATACGCAGTATTTT	CASSLLGDTQYF
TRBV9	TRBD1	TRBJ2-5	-	TGTGCCAGCAGCGTGAGCTTCGGACAGGGACAAGAGACCCAGTACTTC	CASSVSFGQGQETQYF
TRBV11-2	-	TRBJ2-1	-	TGTGCCAGCAGCGACCGGGTAGCGCGCTCCTACAATGAGCAGTTCTTC	CASSDRVARSYNEQFF
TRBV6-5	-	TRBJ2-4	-	TGTGCCAGCAGTTCCACAGGACATCTAGCCAAAAACATTCAGTACTTC	CASSSTGHLAKNIQYF
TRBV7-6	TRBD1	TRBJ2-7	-	TGTGCCAGCAGCGGGCGGACAGGATCCTACGAGCAGTACTTC	CASSGRTGSYEQYF
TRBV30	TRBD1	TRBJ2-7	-	TGTGCCTGGAGTGGACAGGGGGCTTGGGAGCAGTACTTC	CAWSGQGAWEQYF